The next 5 T cell receptor beta chains were all read from a single sample in a study of beta chain features in type 1 diabetes. General observations from the study: Moderate but significant shortening of TCRB CDR3s was recorded in all four CD4+ subsets from Type 1 diabetes patients.

Expressed TCRB transcripts were sequenced because the entire RNA isolate underwent reverse transcription. Clones were sequenced by immunoSEQ multiplex PCR, and TCRdb holds only the in-frame ones, with some missing. The repertoire holds some 330,000 clones, with around 12% as singletons. These receptors lack a known antigen. The sequencing sample was made of naive CD4+ T cells from blood. The source of these receptors is a woman between 18 and 30 years old with type 1 diabetes.

The chain uses TRBV9 and TRBJ1-4; D is uncertain. The V end was cut by 0 bases, the J end by 7 bases, with 13 bases between. This CDR3 has 15 residues. Germline V CDR1 and CDR2: SGDLS, YYNGEE. CDR3 protein: CASSVEAGVGEKLFF. CDR3 bases: TGTGCCAGCAGCGTAGAGGCCGGGGTTGGTGAAAAACTGTTTTTT.

The DNA for the CDR3 is TGTGCGGTCGGGACTAGTGGGACGGAGACCCAGTACTTC. It is translated as CAVGTSGTETQYF. This chain links TRBV7-9 with TRBJ2-5; 8 bases are shared with TRBD2. Germline V gene data show CDR1 as SEHNR and CDR2 as FQNEAQ (reference sequence). The CDR3 contains 13 residues.

This sequence joins TRBV5-1 and TRBJ2-7, with a possible D match to TRBD2 (5 bases). The CDR3 runs 13 residues. V was shortened by 3 bases and J by 3 bases, with 10 bases between the two germline ends. Germline loops: CDR1 SGHRS, CDR2 YFSETQ. Here the CDR3 DNA reads TGCGCCAGCAGCTCGGGGTACGACTACGAGCAGTACTTC. Protein sequence: CASSSGYDYEQYF.

This clone showed up just a few times. The V gene is TRBV5-4, the J gene TRBJ2-1, with 10 bases matching TRBD2. V lost 4 bases to trimming and J lost 7 bases; unmatched junction nucleotides: 14. The CDR3 has 17 amino acids. Germline V gene data show CDR1 as SGHNT and CDR2 as YYREEE (reference sequence). Here the CDR3 reads CASSQEGKGSGRNEQFF. CDR3 coding DNA: TGTGCCAGCAGCCAAGAGGGGAAAGGTAGCGGGAGGAATGAGCAGTTCTTC.

The chain links TRBV30 to TRBJ1-5; D is unclear. CDR1 and CDR2 (germline): GTSNPN, SVGIG (reference sequence). This CDR3 region has 10 residues. V gave up 4 bases and J gave up 15 bases, with 13 bases separating them. The CDR3 loop reads CAWISKTGHF. DNA of the CDR3: TGTGCCTGGATAAGTAAAACGGGGCATTTT.